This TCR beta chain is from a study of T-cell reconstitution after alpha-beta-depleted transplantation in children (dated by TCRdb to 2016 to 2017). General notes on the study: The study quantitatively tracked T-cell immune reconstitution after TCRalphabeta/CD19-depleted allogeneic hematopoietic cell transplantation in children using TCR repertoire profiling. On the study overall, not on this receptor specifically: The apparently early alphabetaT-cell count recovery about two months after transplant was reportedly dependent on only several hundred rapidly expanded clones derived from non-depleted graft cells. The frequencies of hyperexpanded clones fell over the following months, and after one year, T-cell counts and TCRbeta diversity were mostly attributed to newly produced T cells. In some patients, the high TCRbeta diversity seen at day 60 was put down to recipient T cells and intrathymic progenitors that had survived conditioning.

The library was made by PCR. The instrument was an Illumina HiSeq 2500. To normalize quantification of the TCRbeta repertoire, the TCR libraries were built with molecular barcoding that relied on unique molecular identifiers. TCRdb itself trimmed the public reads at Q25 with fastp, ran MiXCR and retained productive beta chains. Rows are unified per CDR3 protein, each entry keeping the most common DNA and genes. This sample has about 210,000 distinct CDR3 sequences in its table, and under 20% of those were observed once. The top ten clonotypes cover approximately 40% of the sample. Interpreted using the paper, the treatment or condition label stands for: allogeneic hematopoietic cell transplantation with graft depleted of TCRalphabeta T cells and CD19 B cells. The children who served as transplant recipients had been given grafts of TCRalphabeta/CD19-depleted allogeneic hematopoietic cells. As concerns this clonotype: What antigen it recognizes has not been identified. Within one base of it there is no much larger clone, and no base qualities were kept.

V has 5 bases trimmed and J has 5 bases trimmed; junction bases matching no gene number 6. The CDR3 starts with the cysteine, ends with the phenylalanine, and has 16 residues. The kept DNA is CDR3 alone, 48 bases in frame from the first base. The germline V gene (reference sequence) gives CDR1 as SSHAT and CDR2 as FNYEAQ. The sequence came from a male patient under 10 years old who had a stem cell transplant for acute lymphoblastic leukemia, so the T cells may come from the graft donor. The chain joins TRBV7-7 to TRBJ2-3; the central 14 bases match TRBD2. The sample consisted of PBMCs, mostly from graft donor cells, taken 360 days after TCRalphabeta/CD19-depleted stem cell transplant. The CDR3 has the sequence CASSRTSGGHLDTQYF. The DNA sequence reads TGTGCCAGCAGCCGGACTAGCGGGGGGCACTTAGATACGCAGTATTTT.